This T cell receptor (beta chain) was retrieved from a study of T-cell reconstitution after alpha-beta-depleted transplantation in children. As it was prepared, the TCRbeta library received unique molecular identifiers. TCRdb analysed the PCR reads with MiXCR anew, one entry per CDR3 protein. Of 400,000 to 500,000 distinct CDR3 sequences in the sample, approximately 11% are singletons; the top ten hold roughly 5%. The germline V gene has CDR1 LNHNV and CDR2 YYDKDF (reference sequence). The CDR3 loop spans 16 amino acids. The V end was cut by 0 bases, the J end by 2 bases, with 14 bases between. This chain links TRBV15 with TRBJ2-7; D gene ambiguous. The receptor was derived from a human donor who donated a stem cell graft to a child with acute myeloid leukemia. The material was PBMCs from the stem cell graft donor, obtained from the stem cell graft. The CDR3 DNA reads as TGTGCCACCAGCAGAGAATTATGGGGTTCCCCCTACGAGCAGTACGTC. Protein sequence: CATSRELWGSPYEQYV.